This TCR beta chain was captured by sequencing in a study of OX40 agonist ivuxolimab in advanced cancers. Sequencing used immunoSEQ multiplex PCR; TCRdb keeps in-frame clones, though not all of them. The data show about 26,000 clones, 88% seen once. Per germline, CDR1 SGHTA and CDR2 FQGNSA. The V end lost 5 bases, the J end lost 3 bases, and 14 bases lay between the germline ends. This CDR3 spans 15 amino acids. The receptor's source is an adult with an advanced solid tumor such as melanoma, head and neck, liver or kidney cancer. The chain couples TRBV7-2 to TRBJ1-5; D call uncertain. The sample consisted of CD4+ or CD8+ T cells sorted from blood, taken in a trial of the OX40 agonist ivuxolimab. The CDR3 DNA sequence: TGTGCCAGCAGCCCCGGTTACGGTTCCAATCAGCCCCAGCATTTT. Encoded protein: CASSPGYGSNQPQHF.